This T cell receptor (beta chain) came from a study of control samples from healthy donors and cancer patients. The table came from immunoSEQ multiplex PCR; TCRdb's copy has only in-frame clones and leaves some out. The table records tens of thousands of clones, 70% to 90% of them present only once. The CDR3 loop spans 15 amino acids. Trimming cost V 3 bases and J 2 bases, with 14 bases left between them. Germline V gene sequence: CDR1 SEHNR, CDR2 FQNEAQ (reference sequence). The TCR sequence derives from a woman aged 60-70 years with head and neck cancer. Sample: PBMCs. J is TRBJ2-7 and V is TRBV7-9; no reliable D call. In nucleotides, the CDR3 is TGTGCCAGCAGCTTTACAGAGAATCTAACCTACGAGCAGTACTTC. The encoded protein is CASSFTENLTYEQYF.